These 14 T cell receptor beta chains originate from one sample sequenced in a study of shared clonotypes between healthy human individuals. The assay was immunoSEQ multiplex PCR, and TCRdb's table has in-frame clones only and misses some. Among fewer than 1.8 million clones listed, roughly 98.5% were seen once. The sequenced sample was naive CD4+ T cells sorted from blood. Noted subset: CD45RA+ positively selected. The source of these receptors is a young man in good health.

The rearrangement uses TRBV4-1 and TRBJ2-1; 9 nucleotides align to TRBD2. The CDR3 covers 17 residues. The ends lost 1 base at V and 5 bases at J; junction bases unmatched: 9. CDR1 and CDR2 from the germline V gene are MGHRA and YSYEKL. The CDR3 nucleotides read TGCGCCAGCAGCCAAGTTAAATTAGCGGGAGTTGACAATGAGCAGTTCTTC. This codes for CASSQVKLAGVDNEQFF.

J is TRBJ2-4 and V is TRBV11-2; D may match TRBD1 or TRBD2 (5 bases each). The CDR3 runs to 14 residues. The V end was cut by 4 bases, the J end by 0 bases, with 7 bases between. Germline V gene data show CDR1 as SGHAT and CDR2 as FQNNGV. For the CDR3, the DNA is TGTGCCAGCAGCTGGGGGACAGCCAAAAACATTCAGTACTTC. It is translated as CASSWGTAKNIQYF.

J is TRBJ2-7 and V is TRBV21-1; the table assigns TRBD2, which was not confirmed against the DNA. TRBV21-1 is a pseudogene segment. CDR3 size: 13 residues. The CDR3 region has the DNA TGTGCCAGCAGCAAAGCCCCAAATAGCGACTGGTACTTC. It is translated as CASSKAPNSDWYF.

The chain joins TRBV10-3 to TRBJ2-3; D remains ambiguous. Trimming stripped 0 bases from V and 4 bases from J, with 5 bases between. CDR3 length equals 13 residues. Germline assignment: CDR1 ENHRY and CDR2 SYGVKD. DNA for the CDR3: TGTGCCATCAGTGAGTCGCCACCAGATACGCAGTATTTT. The encoded protein is CAISESPPDTQYF.

The chain employs TRBV6-5 and TRBJ1-3, with 9 bases identical to TRBD1. Germline lookup yields CDR1 MNHEY and CDR2 SVGAGI. V was clipped by 7 bases and J by 3 bases; unmatched bases: 7. CDR3 length equals 15 residues. The CDR3 spells CASMVDRGFGNTIYF. The CDR3 DNA is TGTGCCAGCATGGTGGACAGGGGCTTTGGAAACACCATATATTTT.

V and J are TRBV9 and TRBJ2-7; 7 bases are shared with TRBD1. The V gene end was trimmed by 4 bases and the J gene end by 2 bases; junction bases not matched to a gene: 6. Germline CDR1 reads SGDLS; CDR2 reads YYNGEE. The CDR3 sequence is 14 residues long. The CDR3 reads CASSKYGTAYEQYF. CDR3 sequence (DNA): TGTGCCAGCAGCAAATATGGGACAGCCTACGAGCAGTACTTC. The whole variable domain, filled in from reference TRBV9 and TRBJ2-7, reads DSGVTQTPKHLITATGQRVTLRCSPRSGDLSVYWYQQSLDQGLQFLIQYYNGEERAKGNILERFSAQQFPDLHSELNLSSLELGDSALYFCASSKYGTAYEQYFGPGTRLTVT.

The chain employs TRBV5-1 and TRBJ2-1, with 11 positions matching TRBD2. Per the germline V gene, CDR1 is SGHRS and CDR2 is YFSETQ. The V gene end was trimmed by 2 bases and the J gene end by 9 bases; junction bases not matched to a gene: 10. The length of the CDR3 is 16 residues. The CDR3 reads CASSFTSGSLVREQFF. The CDR3 DNA reads TGCGCCAGCAGCTTCACTAGCGGGAGCTTGGTACGTGAGCAGTTCTTC.

This clone came up once. The chain recombines TRBV5-1 with TRBJ2-7, with no clear D. CDR1 is SGHRS, CDR2 YFSETQ, per germline. The V end lost 4 bases, the J end lost 2 bases, and 16 bases lay between the germline ends. CDR3 length equals 15 residues. The CDR3 region is CASSPAPQSAYEQYF. The CDR3 DNA is TGCGCCAGCAGCCCGGCCCCCCAGAGCGCCTACGAGCAGTACTTC. The full variable domain, its missing parts supplied by reference TRBV5-1 and TRBJ2-7, is KAGVTQTPRYLIKTRGQQVTLSCSPISGHRSVSWYQQTPGQGLQFLFEYFSETQRNKGNFPGRFSGRQFSNSRSEMNVSTLELGDSALYLCASSPAPQSAYEQYFGPGTRLTVT.

The genes are TRBV10-2 and TRBJ2-7, with D perhaps matching TRBD1 (7 bases). With 8 bases removed from V and 6 bases from J, the gap between germline ends came to 23 bases. CDR3 size: 15 residues. The germline CDR1 and CDR2 sequences are WSHSY and SAAADI. CDR3 amino acids: CASLPGRQTGFEQYF. The CDR3 DNA follows: TGCGCCAGCTTACCCGGGAGACAGACAGGGTTCGAGCAGTACTTC.

V and J are TRBV5-1 and TRBJ2-1; the match to TRBD2 covers 10 bases. CDR1 and CDR2 from the germline V gene are SGHRS and YFSETQ. The J segment lost 9 bases and the V segment lost 4 bases, leaving 13 bases of the junction unmatched. The CDR3 is 16 amino acids. CDR3 DNA sequence: TGCGCCAGCAGCGTGATTAGTACCGGGACTAGCGTTGAGCAGTTCTTC. Translating gives CASSVISTGTSVEQFF. Full variable domain (missing parts from reference TRBV5-1 and TRBJ2-1): KAGVTQTPRYLIKTRGQQVTLSCSPISGHRSVSWYQQTPGQGLQFLFEYFSETQRNKGNFPGRFSGRQFSNSRSEMNVSTLELGDSALYLCASSVISTGTSVEQFFGPGTRLTVL.

This chain joins TRBV11-2 and TRBJ1-2; TRBD1 might be the D (5 bases). The CDR3 runs to 16 residues. Germline CDR1 SGHAT, CDR2 FQNNGV. V lost 5 bases to trimming and J lost 10 bases, with 26 bases between them. The CDR3 DNA sequence: TGTGCCAGCAGCCCCCGAGGGGTACGAGCGGATCCAAACTACACCTTC. As protein: CASSPRGVRADPNYTF. Full variable domain (outside the CDR3, taken from reference TRBV11-2 and TRBJ1-2): EAGVAQSPRYKIIEKRQSVAFWCNPISGHATLYWYQQILGQGPKLLIQFQNNGVVDDSQLPKDRFSAERLKGVDSTLKIQPAKLEDSAVYLCASSPRGVRADPNYTFGSGTRLTVV.

The chain is built from TRBV5-4 and TRBJ2-1, with a possible D match to TRBD1 (5 bases). The CDR3 length is 15 residues. The germline V and J ends were trimmed by 6 bases and 0 bases, with 13 bases remaining between them. Germline CDR1 SGHNT, CDR2 YYREEE (reference sequence). The CDR3 reads CASKTEKSSYNEQFF. The CDR3, as DNA: TGTGCCAGCAAGACAGAAAAGAGCTCCTACAATGAGCAGTTCTTC. The variable domain in full, with the rest retrieved from reference TRBV5-4 and TRBJ2-1, is ETGVTQSPTHLIKTRGQQVTLRCSSQSGHNTVSWYQQALGQGPQFIFQYYREEENGRGNFPPRFSGLQFPNYSSELNVNALELDDSALYLCASKTEKSSYNEQFFGPGTRLTVL.

This CDR3 is CASSSDPQETQYF. For the CDR3, the DNA is TGTGCCAGCAGCTCGGACCCGCAAGAGACCCAGTACTTC. The chain links TRBV7-3 to TRBJ2-5, with D unclear. Trimming took 4 bases from V and 2 from J, leaving 8 bases between them. This CDR3 comprises 13 residues. Germline loops: CDR1 SGHTA, CDR2 FQGTGA.

The V gene is TRBV5-1, the J gene TRBJ2-1; 8 nucleotides line up with TRBD1. The CDR3 runs 18 residues. Looked up from germline, CDR1 is SGHRS and CDR2 is YFSETQ. V gave up 4 bases and J gave up 7 bases; unmatched junction bases: 19. The CDR3 bases are TGCGCCAGCAGCCGCTGGGAGACAGGGGCCTCTTCAGGAAATGAGCAGTTCTTC. Amino acids: CASSRWETGASSGNEQFF.